This TCR beta chain comes out of a study of control samples from healthy donors and cancer patients. Germline CDR1 SGHDT, CDR2 YYEEEE. With 4 bases removed from V and 7 bases from J, the gap between germline ends came to 10 bases. The length of the CDR3 is 12 residues. Data came from immunoSEQ multiplex PCR; TCRdb stores just in-frame clones and leaves some out. Of about 120,000 clones in the sample, roughly 92% were seen once. The count of this clone is one. The genes are TRBV5-6 and TRBJ2-3; a weak D match, TRBD1 (6 bases). The TCR was taken from a man older than 75 with head and neck cancer. Sequencing was done on a sample of PBMCs. CDR3 nucleotides: TGTGCCAGCAGCCCACAGGGTAATACGCAGTATTTT. Translating gives CASSPQGNTQYF.